This entry lists 26 T cell receptor beta chains sequenced from one sample in a study of response to subunit inactivated influenza vaccine. TCRdb passed the RT-PCR reads through MiXCR, listing each CDR3 protein once. The sample lists roughly 500,000 distinct CDR3 sequences, 20% to 25% occurring once. These same records also appear under a second study, on T cells expressing NK-cell markers. That work contributes: What made the TCR beta cDNA was 5'RACE template switching with UMIs.

The specimen was CD4+ T cells sorted from PBMCs, collected approximately 12 days after vaccination. These TCRs come from a man between 50 and 59 years old who received an inactivated influenza vaccine.

This clonotype occurred a few times. This chain joins TRBV7-2 and TRBJ1-3; no clear D. Trimming pared 1 base from V and 4 bases from J, leaving 11 bases between. This CDR3 region has 15 residues. Germline V lookup: CDR1 SGHTA, CDR2 FQGNSA. In DNA, the CDR3 is TGTGCCAGCAGCTTAGGTGCCCGATACGGAAACACCATATATTTT. The encoded protein is CASSLGARYGNTIYF. Complete variable domain (other parts from reference TRBV7-2 and TRBJ1-3): GAGVSQSPSNKVTEKGKDVELRCDPISGHTALYWYRQSLGQGLEFLIYFQGNSAPDKSGLPSDRFSAERTGGSVSTLTIQRTQQEDSAVYLCASSLGARYGNTIYFGEGSWLTVV.

V is TRBV6-5 and J is TRBJ2-1; 13 nucleotides align to TRBD2. CDR3 size: 17 residues. Germline CDR1 is MNHEY and CDR2 is SVGAGI. Unmatched junction bases numbered 2, after V lost 2 bases and J lost 1 base. CDR3 in amino acids: CASSYTSGGGSYNEQFF. CDR3 DNA sequence: TGTGCCAGCAGTTACACTAGCGGGGGGGGGTCCTACAATGAGCAGTTCTTC.

The chain employs TRBV5-4 and TRBJ2-7; 8 bases are a match to TRBD1. Unmatched junction bases numbered 11, after V lost 0 bases and J lost 6 bases. The V gene's germline CDR1 is SGHNT and CDR2 YYREEE (reference sequence). This CDR3 comprises 16 residues. The CDR3 here is CASSLVRQGALGEQYF. The CDR3 bases are TGTGCCAGCAGCTTGGTCCGGCAGGGGGCCCTCGGCGAGCAGTACTTC. The full variable domain, completed using reference TRBV5-4 and TRBJ2-7, is ETGVTQSPTHLIKTRGQQVTLRCSSQSGHNTVSWYQQALGQGPQFIFQYYREEENGRGNFPPRFSGLQFPNYSSELNVNALELDDSALYLCASSLVRQGALGEQYFGPGTRLTVT.

This clonotype occurred a few times. The rearrangement joins TRBV10-3 to TRBJ2-1; D unresolved. Germline V lookup: CDR1 ENHRY, CDR2 SYGVKD. V lost 3 bases, J lost 5 bases, and 11 bases lay in between. This CDR3 comprises 14 residues. The CDR3: CAISELGLDNEQFF. The CDR3 nucleotides read TGTGCCATCAGTGAATTAGGGCTGGACAATGAGCAGTTCTTC.

This chain uses TRBV7-9 with TRBJ2-7; a weak D match, TRBD1 (7 bases). Trimming left V 6 bases short and J 2 bases short, with 14 bases between. Germline CDR1 and CDR2: SEHNR and FQNEAQ (reference sequence). The CDR3 contains 14 residues. The CDR3 DNA follows: TGTGCCAGCAGAGGCCAGGGGGGAACCTACGAGCAGTACTTC. Translating it yields CASRGQGGTYEQYF.

This clonotype was detected a few times. V gene TRBV3-1 combines with J gene TRBJ1-6, with D possibly matching TRBD1 (5 bases). CDR1 LGHDT and CDR2 YNNKEL come from the germline V gene (reference sequence). The CDR3 is 15 amino acids. The germline V and J ends were trimmed by 6 bases and 9 bases, with 18 bases remaining between them. CDR3 residues: CASRDIEGTGSPLHF. The CDR3 DNA reads TGTGCCAGCAGGGACATTGAGGGGACGGGTTCACCCCTCCACTTT.

There are a few counts of this clonotype. The genes are TRBV12-3 or TRBV12-4 and TRBJ2-1; D uncertain. The V end lost 4 bases, the J end lost 6 bases, and 4 bases lay between the germline ends. This CDR3 region has 11 residues. CDR3 residues: CASSSPNEQFF. The DNA of the CDR3 is TGTGCCAGCAGTTCCCCCAATGAGCAGTTCTTC.

This clonotype was seen more than once but under ten times. The J gene is TRBJ1-2, the V gene TRBV12-3 or TRBV12-4; D is possibly TRBD1 (5 bases). V lost 6 bases and J lost 3, with 11 bases in between. The CDR3 is 13 amino acids. The CDR3 loop reads CASSRQRYYGYTF. The CDR3 bases are TGTGCCAGCAGCCGACAGAGATACTATGGCTACACCTTC.

The chain has TRBV28 and TRBJ2-3; TRBD1 aligns across 8 bases. The CDR3 spans 14 residues. V lost 2 bases and J lost 4; bases outside the gene matches: 2. Germline CDR1 is MDHEN and CDR2 is SYDVKM. In nucleotides, the CDR3 is TGTGCCAGCAGTTTACAGGGGGCGCCAGATACGCAGTATTTT. This codes for CASSLQGAPDTQYF.

The V call is TRBV7-9, the J call TRBJ2-7; D not certain. CDR3 length: 12 amino acids. The germline V and J ends were trimmed by 3 bases and 6 bases, with 9 bases remaining between them. Looked up from germline, CDR1 is SEHNR and CDR2 is FQNEAQ (reference sequence). CDR3: CASSLTWGEQYF. CDR3 bases: TGTGCCAGCAGCTTGACTTGGGGCGAGCAGTACTTC.

Only a few counts were recorded for this clonotype. This chain joins TRBV27 and TRBJ1-1, with D unclear. CDR1 and CDR2 from the germline V gene are MNHEY and SMNVEV (reference sequence). The length of the CDR3 is 13 residues. The germline V and J ends were trimmed by 3 bases and 3 bases, with 8 bases remaining between them. This chain's CDR3 is CASSFSIDTEAFF. The CDR3 DNA reads TGTGCCAGCAGTTTTAGCATCGACACTGAAGCTTTCTTT.

Only a few counts were recorded for this clonotype. The chain links TRBV4-1 to TRBJ1-4, with D unresolved. The CDR3 runs 15 residues. Trimming took 6 bases from V and 7 from J, leaving 18 bases between them. CDR1 and CDR2 from the germline V gene are MGHRA and YSYEKL. In nucleotides, the CDR3 is TGCGCCAGCAGTCTAATTCCATCTGCGGTTGAAAAACTGTTTTTT. Protein product: CASSLIPSAVEKLFF.

This clonotype turned up a few times. The genes are TRBV6-6 and TRBJ2-2; 9 nucleotides line up with TRBD2. This CDR3 is built from 13 residues. J lost 5 bases, V lost 10 bases, and 5 bases had no gene match. Germline V CDR1 and CDR2: MNHNY, SVGAGI (reference sequence). The CDR3, as DNA: TGTGCCATGGGAGCGGGGGGTACCGGGGAGCTGTTTTTT. Its protein product is CAMGAGGTGELFF.

The genes are TRBV6-2 or TRBV6-3 and TRBJ2-7; 7 nucleotides agree with TRBD1. V lost 6 bases to trimming and J lost 0 bases; unmatched junction nucleotides: 11. This CDR3 is 16 amino acids long. Germline V CDR1 and CDR2: MNHEY, SVGEGT. The CDR3 reads CASSGDRRWSSYEQYF. The CDR3 DNA reads as TGTGCCAGCAGCGGGGACAGACGGTGGAGCTCCTACGAGCAGTACTTC.

This rearrangement joins TRBV4-2 to TRBJ1-1; no definite D call. The V gene lost 1 base and the J gene lost 0 bases, with 12 bases spanning the gap. Germline V gene data show CDR1 as LGHNA and CDR2 as YNFKEQ. The CDR3 loop spans 16 amino acids. The CDR3: CASSQGYGGLNTEAFF. The CDR3 bases are TGTGCCAGCAGCCAAGGGTACGGAGGCTTGAACACTGAAGCTTTCTTT.

V and J are TRBV28 and TRBJ2-7, with D tentatively TRBD1 or TRBD2 (6 bases each). V was cut by 6 bases and J by 4 bases, with 13 bases left in between. Germline-derived CDR1 and CDR2 are MDHEN and SYDVKM. The CDR3 extends over 13 amino acids. As DNA, the CDR3 is TGTGCCAGCAGACTCGGGGGCGGGTACGAGCAGTACTTC. It is translated as CASRLGGGYEQYF.

The chain uses TRBV7-9 and TRBJ2-7; D gene unclear. The germline gives CDR1 SEHNR, CDR2 FQNEAQ (reference sequence). Trimming cost V 4 bases and J 2 bases, with 6 bases left between them. The CDR3 sequence is 12 residues long. CDR3: CASSSTTYEQYF. The CDR3 nucleotides read TGTGCCAGCAGCTCTACAACCTACGAGCAGTACTTC.

V and J are TRBV4-1 and TRBJ1-5, with D unclear. V was trimmed by 1 base and J by 4 bases, leaving 8 bases between them. The CDR3 is made up of 14 amino acids. Germline CDR1 MGHRA, CDR2 YSYEKL. CDR3 nucleotide sequence: TGCGCCAGCAGCCAAGGAATATGGAATCAGCCCCAGCATTTT. Encoded protein: CASSQGIWNQPQHF.

The V and J genes are TRBV4-1 and TRBJ2-2; 9 nucleotides match TRBD1. The CDR3 spans 17 residues. Germline lookup yields CDR1 MGHRA and CDR2 YSYEKL. Germline trimming cut 2 bases from V and 2 bases from J; bases unmatched to any gene: 6. CDR3 bases: TGCGCCAGCAGCCAAATCCGGGACAGGGTCAACACCGGGGAGCTGTTTTTT. This codes for CASSQIRDRVNTGELFF.

The chain links TRBV30 to TRBJ2-2, with no clear D. Germline CDR1 GTSNPN, CDR2 SVGIG (reference sequence). The V end lost 0 bases, the J end lost 0 bases, and 11 bases lay between the germline ends. The CDR3 is made up of 16 amino acids. The CDR3 DNA reads as TGTGCCTGGAGTGTTACCAGGACCGCGAACACCGGGGAGCTGTTTTTT. It codes for CAWSVTRTANTGELFF.

This clonotype showed up just a few times. V gene TRBV20-1 combines with J gene TRBJ1-2; TRBD1 matches at 12 bases. The CDR3 loop spans 14 amino acids. Germline CDR1 DFQATT, CDR2 SNEGSKA (reference sequence). Trimming at V came to 2 bases and at J to 8 bases, leaving 6 bases not matched to a gene. The CDR3 reads CSARPGTGGMGYTF. CDR3 coding DNA: TGCAGTGCTAGACCCGGGACAGGGGGCATGGGCTACACCTTC.

This clonotype was observed a few times. The rearrangement joins TRBV5-4 to TRBJ2-7; the match to TRBD1 covers 7 bases. The CDR3 contains 14 residues. Germline CDR1 and CDR2: SGHNT and YYREEE (reference sequence). Trimming cost V 2 bases and J 2 bases; bases outside gene matches: 4. The CDR3 loop is CASSFTGAPYEQYF. In nucleotides, the CDR3 is TGTGCCAGCAGCTTCACAGGGGCCCCCTACGAGCAGTACTTC.

The chain links TRBV28 to TRBJ1-5; a weak D match, TRBD1 (5 bases). CDR3 length: 14 residues. V was pared by 4 bases and J by 7 bases, with 14 bases between. The germline gives CDR1 MDHEN, CDR2 SYDVKM. CDR3 in amino acids: CASSWGPQGQPQHF. CDR3 DNA sequence: TGTGCCAGCAGTTGGGGACCGCAAGGGCAGCCCCAGCATTTT.

CDR3 amino acids: CASSPNKKGWTSGRTRYEQYF. The CDR3 coding sequence is TGTGCCAGCAGCCCCAATAAAAAAGGTTGGACTAGCGGGAGGACCCGGTACGAGCAGTACTTC. V is TRBV21-1 and J is TRBJ2-7; TRBD2 is the table's D call and was not checked against the DNA. TRBV21-1 is a recognized pseudogene. CDR3 length equals 21 residues.

This clonotype was detected many times. The V call is TRBV20-1, the J call TRBJ1-2; no clear D. Trimming took 5 bases from V and 2 from J, leaving 15 bases between them. This CDR3 is built from 14 residues. Germline CDR1 is DFQATT and CDR2 is SNEGSKA (reference sequence). CDR3 sequence (DNA): TGCAGTGCTCCACTAGTGGACGGCAACTATGGCTACACCTTC. Translation gives CSAPLVDGNYGYTF.

The chain carries TRBV28 and TRBJ1-5, with D hard to call. Germline loops: CDR1 MDHEN, CDR2 SYDVKM. The CDR3 contains 12 residues. The V gene lost 11 bases and the J gene lost 2 bases, with 10 bases spanning the gap. The CDR3, as DNA: TGTGCCTCTAGGCCTCGCAATCAGCCCCAGCATTTT. Translated: CASRPRNQPQHF.